The 2 T cell receptor beta chains given below trace back to one sample, sequenced in a study of cytomegalovirus exposure and HLA in healthy donors. Primers for the PCR totalled 60 Vbeta and 13 Jbeta. Clones were read by immunoSEQ multiplex PCR, and TCRdb kept only the in-frame ones, dropping some. The sample has some 170,000 clones; 60% to 80% are singletons. The sample comprised PBMCs. These receptors were taken from a man between 40 and 49 years old in good health and CMV-seropositive.

As for this clone: At one of its ends the junction is not consistent with the germline gene, which may arise from a read error. The gene calls are TRBV6-5 and TRBJ2-6, with D possibly TRBD1 on 6 matching bases. CDR1 and CDR2 from the germline V gene are MNHEY and SVGAGI. The CDR3 has 15 residues. In DNA form, the CDR3 reads TGTGCCAGCAGTTGGACAGTTTCTGGGGCCAACGGCCTGACTTTC. Translating gives CASSWTVSGANGLTF.

The chain links TRBV9 to TRBJ2-1; TRBD2 agrees at 15 bases. Germline CDR1 SGDLS, CDR2 YYNGEE. This CDR3 spans 18 amino acids. The V and J ends lost 0 bases and 3 bases, in that order; junction bases with no gene match: 4. The chain's CDR3 is CASSVGTSGRALYNEQFF. CDR3 nucleotide sequence: TGTGCCAGCAGCGTAGGGACTAGCGGGAGGGCTCTCTACAATGAGCAGTTCTTC.